The 7 T cell receptor beta chains listed next were all sequenced from one sample in a study of T cells after yellow fever vaccination. MiXCR, run by TCRdb on the 5' RACE reads, gives a single entry per CDR3 protein. This repertoire shows around 320,000 distinct CDR3 sequences, about 10% found once; its top ten account for about 3.5%. Sequencing was performed on CD4+ T cells sorted from PBMCs, taken 45 days after the yellow fever booster vaccination. These receptors originate from a man between 18 and 35 years old who received the YFV17D yellow fever vaccine.

This clonotype was seen a few times. At one of its ends the junction is not consistent with the germline gene, which may arise from a read error. This chain uses TRBV3-1 with TRBJ2-5; tentatively, D is TRBD1 or TRBD2 (5 bases each). The CDR3 runs to 14 residues. In germline, CDR1 is LGHDT, CDR2 YNNKEL (reference sequence). CDR3 nucleotides: TGTGCCAGCAGATCCGAGGGGCTCCAAGAGACCCAGAACTTC. Residues: CASRSEGLQETQNF.

There are a few counts of this clonotype. The genes are TRBV5-5 and TRBJ2-3; the D is unclear. The germline V gene encodes CDR1 SGHKS and CDR2 YYEKEE (reference sequence). The V end was cut by 0 bases, the J end by 0 bases, with 8 bases between. The CDR3 consists of 15 residues. The CDR3 region has the DNA TGTGCCAGCAGCTTGGAGGGTTATAGCACAGATACGCAGTATTTT. As protein: CASSLEGYSTDTQYF.

This clonotype was counted a few times. The chain uses TRBV6-2 or TRBV6-3 and TRBJ2-7; TRBD1 or TRBD2 may be the D gene (5 bases each). The V end was cut by 7 bases, the J end by 1 base, with 14 bases between. Germline V lookup: CDR1 MNHEY, CDR2 SVGEGT. CDR3 size: 14 residues. CDR3: CASTRDGISYEQYF. The CDR3 DNA follows: TGTGCCAGCACCCGGGACGGAATATCCTACGAGCAGTACTTC.

A few counts support this clonotype. The rearrangement links TRBV29-1 to TRBJ2-5; possibly TRBD2 for D (6 bases). The V gene lost 4 bases and the J gene lost 4 bases, with 16 bases spanning the gap. This CDR3 region has 14 residues. Looked up from germline, CDR1 is SQVTM and CDR2 is ANQGSEA. CDR3 bases: TGCAGCGTTGTACATGGGGGGACCCGAGAGACCCAGTACTTC. Its protein product is CSVVHGGTRETQYF.

This clonotype has only a few counts. This chain uses TRBV28 with TRBJ2-4; D ambiguous. The CDR3 has 16 amino acids. Germline loops: CDR1 MDHEN, CDR2 SYDVKM. The V end was cut by 8 bases, the J end by 1 base, with 18 bases between. CDR3 residues: CASGGDPRLAKNIQYF. Here the CDR3 DNA reads TGTGCCAGCGGCGGAGACCCACGGTTGGCCAAAAACATTCAGTACTTC. Filled out from reference TRBV28 and TRBJ2-4, the complete variable domain reads DVKVTQSSRYLVKRTGEKVFLECVQDMDHENMFWYRQDPGLGLRLIYFSYDVKMKEKGDIPEGYSVSREKKERFSLILESASTNQTSMYLCASGGDPRLAKNIQYFGAGTRLSVL.

The J gene is TRBJ1-1, the V gene TRBV4-3; D uncertain. V gave up 3 bases and J gave up 11 bases, with 16 bases separating them. The CDR3 extends over 13 amino acids. Germline assignment: CDR1 LGHNA and CDR2 YSLEER. The CDR3, as DNA: TGCGCCAGCAGCCATGCCGGAGAGGGTGCGGCTTTCTTT. This encodes CASSHAGEGAAFF.

This clonotype was recorded a few times. The V gene is TRBV7-9, the J gene TRBJ1-2, with TRBD1 identical over 9 bases. Germline V gene sequence: CDR1 SEHNR, CDR2 FQNEAQ (reference sequence). Germline trimming cut 4 bases from V and 4 bases from J; bases unmatched to any gene: 10. The length of the CDR3 is 16 residues. Here the CDR3 DNA reads TGTGCCAGCAGCTCCCCGTGGACAGGGGCTATCTATGGCTACACCTTC. Translated, it gives CASSSPWTGAIYGYTF.